The source of this TCR beta chain is a study of cytomegalovirus exposure and HLA in healthy donors. The study, taken as a whole, reports: The study put roughly 160 TCR beta chains on its list as cytomegalovirus-associated.

Primers included in the PCR were 60 Vbeta and 13 Jbeta primers. The repertoire was sequenced with immunoSEQ multiplex PCR; TCRdb's copy has only in-frame clones and lacks some. The data contain about 220,000 clones, roughly 88% of them singletons. This clone was observed a handful of times. Its antigen is unidentified. Sequenced material: PBMCs. This TCR was recovered from a boy between 2 and 10 years old in good health and CMV-seronegative.

CDR3 protein: CASRIGTGGLTGELFF. The CDR3 DNA sequence: TGCGCCAGCAGGATAGGGACAGGGGGTCTCACCGGGGAGCTGTTTTTT. V gene TRBV10-1 combines with J gene TRBJ2-2, with TRBD1 matching 11 bases. The CDR3 is made up of 16 amino acids. Germline loops: CDR1 WNHNN, CDR2 SYGVQD (reference sequence). Trimming removed 6 bases from V and 4 bases from J; junction bases left unmatched: 7.